These 22 T cell receptor beta chains share one sample of origin, sequenced in a study of T cell responses to AZD1222 COVID-19 vaccine. Libraries were prepared by immunoSEQ multiplex PCR; TCRdb keeps only in-frame clonotypes and omits some of them. The sample shows fewer than 200,000 clones, about 91% of them seen only once. The material was peripheral blood, obtained on day 0 of MenACWY control vaccination. These receptors were collected from an adult in good health.

J is TRBJ1-1 and V is TRBV28; 7 nucleotides agree with TRBD1. The germline gives CDR1 MDHEN, CDR2 SYDVKM. The CDR3 contains 15 residues. The J segment lost 0 bases and the V segment lost 5 bases, leaving 6 bases of the junction unmatched. The CDR3, as DNA: TGTGCCAGCAGTGAGACAGGGAACATGAACACTGAAGCTTTCTTT. Its protein is CASSETGNMNTEAFF.

The rearrangement uses TRBV15 and TRBJ2-7, with 12 bases that match TRBD2. Trimming cost V 5 bases and J 4 bases; bases outside gene matches: 3. The V gene's germline CDR1 is LNHNV and CDR2 YYDKDF (reference sequence). This CDR3 has 14 amino acids. The CDR3 region has the DNA TGTGCCACCAGCCCTCTAGCGGGGGGGTACGAGCAGTACTTC. This encodes CATSPLAGGYEQYF.

V and J are TRBV5-1 and TRBJ2-3; D is possibly TRBD1 or TRBD2 (5 bases each). V was shortened by 4 bases and J by 0 bases, with 6 bases between the two germline ends. CDR1 SGHRS and CDR2 YFSETQ come from the germline V gene. The CDR3 covers 13 residues. The CDR3 reads CASSRDSTDTQYF. The CDR3 DNA is TGCGCCAGCAGCCGGGACAGCACAGATACGCAGTATTTT.

The rearrangement joins TRBV5-1 to TRBJ2-3, with 13 bases that match TRBD2. The CDR3 runs to 16 residues. Germline values: CDR1 SGHRS, CDR2 YFSETQ. V was pared by 7 bases and J by 2 bases, with 7 bases of the junction left unmatched. CDR3 sequence: CASSPGLAGVTDTQYF. CDR3 DNA sequence: TGCGCCAGCTCCCCCGGACTAGCGGGAGTCACAGATACGCAGTATTTT.

CDR3 bases: TGTGCCAGCAGCGTATATCCCTCGTCTAACTATGGCTACACCTTC. The encoded protein is CASSVYPSSNYGYTF. V usage is TRBV9 and J usage is TRBJ1-2; D remains unclear. V was cut by 1 base and J by 0 bases, with 10 bases left in between. This CDR3 has 15 amino acids. Germline CDR1 SGDLS, CDR2 YYNGEE.

The V call is TRBV24-1, the J call TRBJ1-2; 10 bases map to TRBD1. The J segment lost 7 bases and the V segment lost 4 bases, leaving 11 bases of the junction unmatched. The germline V gene encodes CDR1 KGHDR and CDR2 SFDVKD. This CDR3 is 16 amino acids long. CDR3: CATSDSDPGQGFGYTF. The CDR3 nucleotides read TGTGCCACCAGTGACTCTGACCCGGGACAGGGGTTTGGCTACACCTTC.

The DNA of the CDR3 is TGTGCCAGTAGTAGTCGACAGGATTCACCCCTCCACTTT. This sequence encodes CASSSRQDSPLHF. V usage is TRBV19 and J usage is TRBJ1-6; D is perhaps TRBD1 (6 bases). The CDR3 consists of 13 residues. Germline loops: CDR1 LNHDA, CDR2 SQIVND (reference sequence). Trimming took off 4 bases at V and 8 bases at J, with 9 bases between the two ends. Looking up the rest from reference TRBV19 and TRBJ1-6 gives the full variable domain: DGGITQSPKYLFRKEGQNVTLSCEQNLNHDAMYWYRQDPGQGLRLIYYSQIVNDFQKGDIAEGYSVSREKKESFPLTVTSAQKNPTAFYLCASSSRQDSPLHFGNGTRLTVT.

This chain joins TRBV27 and TRBJ2-1; 8 bases are shared with TRBD2. Germline lookup yields CDR1 MNHEY and CDR2 SMNVEV (reference sequence). V lost 6 bases and J lost 1; bases outside the gene matches: 11. This CDR3 contains 17 residues. The CDR3 spells CASSNTGTRMSYNEQFF. The CDR3 bases are TGTGCCAGCAGCAACACCGGGACTAGAATGTCCTACAATGAGCAGTTCTTC.

The chain has TRBV6-2 or TRBV6-3 and TRBJ2-2, with D unclear. There are 13 residues in the CDR3. The germline V gene encodes CDR1 MNHEY and CDR2 SVGEGT. V lost 4 bases and J 5 bases, leaving 8 bases between the germline ends. For the CDR3, the DNA is TGTGCCAGCAGTTGGGTTAAAACCGGGGAGCTGTTTTTT. Its protein is CASSWVKTGELFF.

The V call is TRBV3-1 (or the pseudogene TRBV3-2), the J call TRBJ1-6, with D uncertain. This CDR3 is built from 14 residues. The V and J ends lost 1 base and 10 bases respectively, with 11 bases between them. Germline CDR1 and CDR2: LGHDT and YNNKEL (reference sequence). CDR3 sequence reads: CASSQAAAGSPLHF. The CDR3 DNA reads TGTGCCAGCAGCCAAGCCGCGGCAGGATCACCCCTCCACTTT.

The chain is built from TRBV3-1 (or the pseudogene TRBV3-2) and TRBJ2-1, with 11 positions matching TRBD2. Germline CDR1 is LGHDT and CDR2 is YNNKEL (reference sequence). The CDR3 contains 17 residues. After removal of 1 base from V and 1 base from J, the junction contained 3 bases not matched to a gene. The CDR3: CASSQAGTSGSYNEQFF. The CDR3 region has the DNA TGTGCCAGCAGCCAAGCCGGGACTAGCGGATCCTACAATGAGCAGTTCTTC.

This clone occurred once. V is TRBV3-1 (or the pseudogene TRBV3-2) and J is TRBJ1-4; D is unresolved. The CDR3 is 14 amino acids. Trimming stripped 3 bases from V and 11 bases from J, with 16 bases between. Germline-derived CDR1 and CDR2 are LGHDT and YNNKEL (reference sequence). CDR3 protein: CASSQPPEGPKLFF. DNA for the CDR3: TGTGCCAGCAGCCAGCCACCTGAAGGACCGAAACTGTTTTTT.

This chain uses TRBV7-8 with TRBJ1-1, with a possible D match to TRBD1 (6 bases). This CDR3 comprises 14 residues. Trimming shortened V by 5 bases and J by 5 bases, and 15 bases separated the two germline ends. CDR1 and CDR2 from the germline V gene are SGHVS and FQNEAQ. The CDR3 loop is CASSHKQGGTEAFF. For the CDR3, the DNA is TGTGCCAGCAGCCACAAACAGGGCGGGACTGAAGCTTTCTTT. The variable domain in full, completed from reference TRBV7-8 and TRBJ1-1, reads GAGVSQSPRYKVAKRGQDVALRCDPISGHVSLFWYQQALGQGPEFLTYFQNEAQLDKSGLPSDRFFAERPEGSVSTLKIQRTQQEDSAVYLCASSHKQGGTEAFFGQGTRLTVV.

The chain couples TRBV6-6 to TRBJ2-7; 10 nucleotides align to TRBD1. CDR3 length: 16 amino acids. Per the germline V gene, CDR1 is MNHNY and CDR2 is SVGAGI (reference sequence). J gave up 3 bases and V 6 bases, and 11 bases lay outside the gene matches. The CDR3 loop reads CASSPPGTGVNYEQYF. In DNA form, the CDR3 reads TGTGCCAGCAGCCCCCCCGGGACAGGGGTGAACTACGAGCAGTACTTC.

V and J are TRBV25-1 and TRBJ1-1; 8 nucleotides match TRBD1. Germline loops: CDR1 MGHDK, CDR2 SYGVNS. J lost 9 bases, V lost 4 bases, and 4 bases had no gene match. The CDR3 has 12 residues. In DNA, the CDR3 is TGTGCCAGCAGTGTCGGGACAGGAAAAGCTTTCTTT. Translating it yields CASSVGTGKAFF.

V is TRBV9 and J is TRBJ2-7, with TRBD2 identical over 9 bases. Looked up from germline, CDR1 is SGDLS and CDR2 is YYNGEE. After removal of 0 bases from V and 0 bases from J, the junction contained 10 bases not matched to a gene. CDR3 length equals 18 residues. CDR3 amino acids: CASSVGLAGWGVSYEQYF. The CDR3 DNA follows: TGTGCCAGCAGCGTAGGGCTAGCGGGATGGGGTGTCTCCTACGAGCAGTACTTC.

The rearrangement uses TRBV11-1 and TRBJ2-3, with unresolved D. Trimming took off 2 bases at V and 4 bases at J, with 13 bases between the two ends. Germline lookup yields CDR1 SGHAT and CDR2 FQDESV (reference sequence). The CDR3 loop spans 15 amino acids. As DNA, the CDR3 is TGTGCCAGCAGCTTACTATTGGTCGAAGCAGATACGCAGTATTTT. Translating gives CASSLLLVEADTQYF. Based on the CDR3 plus reference TRBV11-1 and TRBJ2-3, the full variable domain is EAEVAQSPRYKITEKSQAVAFWCDPISGHATLYWYRQILGQGPELLVQFQDESVVDDSQLPKDRFSAERLKGVDSTLKIQPAELGDSAMYLCASSLLLVEADTQYFGPGTRLTVL.

The chain uses TRBV19 and TRBJ2-1, with 10 bases matching TRBD2. V shed 5 bases and J 3 bases; nucleotides not matched to a gene: 10. This CDR3 spans 17 amino acids. CDR1 is LNHDA, CDR2 SQIVND, per germline (reference sequence). CDR3 coding DNA: TGTGCCAGTAGTTGGGGGCTAGCGGGAGCAGGCTACAATGAGCAGTTCTTC. The encoded protein is CASSWGLAGAGYNEQFF. The full variable domain, with the rest looked up from reference TRBV19 and TRBJ2-1, is DGGITQSPKYLFRKEGQNVTLSCEQNLNHDAMYWYRQDPGQGLRLIYYSQIVNDFQKGDIAEGYSVSREKKESFPLTVTSAQKNPTAFYLCASSWGLAGAGYNEQFFGPGTRLTVL.

V usage is TRBV5-8 and J usage is TRBJ2-2, with TRBD1 identical over 7 bases. CDR3 length: 17 amino acids. The V gene's germline CDR1 is SGHTS and CDR2 YDEGEE. The ends lost 9 bases at V and 9 bases at J; junction bases unmatched: 23. CDR3 region: CANFFRDSGIGDRELFF. Here the CDR3 DNA reads TGTGCCAACTTTTTCCGGGACAGCGGAATTGGGGACCGGGAGCTGTTTTTT.

The rearrangement joins TRBV7-7 to TRBJ1-3; D gene uncertain. CDR3 length: 13 residues. Per germline, CDR1 SSHAT and CDR2 FNYEAQ (reference sequence). Trimming removed 5 bases at V and 4 bases at J, with 9 bases between. In DNA, the CDR3 is TGTGCCAGCAGCCCGTCCCCGGGAAACACCATATATTTT. This codes for CASSPSPGNTIYF.

This clone was observed a few times. CDR3 sequence reads: CASSLRRSDDYSNQPQHF. The DNA for the CDR3 is TGTGCCAGCAGCTTAAGGCGTTCAGACGATTATAGCAATCAGCCCCAGCATTTT. This rearrangement joins TRBV7-8 to TRBJ1-5; D unresolved. Germline V gives CDR1 SGHVS, CDR2 FQNEAQ. The CDR3 is 18 residues long. V was shortened by 2 bases and J by 0 bases, with 17 bases between the two germline ends.

The chain carries TRBV10-3 and TRBJ1-3; the D is unclear. Per germline, CDR1 ENHRY and CDR2 SYGVKD. CDR3 length: 14 amino acids. The V gene lost 2 bases and the J gene lost 5 bases, with 10 bases spanning the gap. Written as DNA, the CDR3 is TGTGCCATCAGTGAGGGGCAGCAGAGAAACACCATATATTTT. It specifies CAISEGQQRNTIYF.